This T cell receptor (beta chain) was profiled in a study of cytomegalovirus exposure and HLA in healthy donors. Both 60 Vbeta primers and 13 Jbeta primers went into the PCR. The assay was immunoSEQ multiplex PCR, and TCRdb's table has in-frame clones only and misses some. The table gives tens of thousands of clones; the top ten clones make up 12% of it. CDR1 is MNHEY, CDR2 SMNVEV, per germline (reference sequence). The length of the CDR3 is 13 residues. The V gene lost 7 bases and the J gene lost 3 bases, with 10 bases spanning the gap. The sequenced sample was PBMCs. This TCR was sampled from a man aged 18 to 29 in good health and CMV-seropositive. The chain links TRBV27 to TRBJ1-5; tentatively, D is TRBD1 (5 bases). The CDR3 DNA sequence: TGTGCCAGCAAAGGCAGGGACAATCAGCCCCAGCATTTT. This gives the protein CASKGRDNQPQHF.